These T cell receptor beta chains were read from a single sample in a study of OX40 agonist ivuxolimab in advanced cancers. The assay was immunoSEQ multiplex PCR, and TCRdb's table has in-frame clones only and misses some. Of about 80,000 clones listed, around 82% were seen once; the top ten hold roughly 0.76%. The sample consisted of CD4+ or CD8+ T cells sorted from blood, taken in a trial of the OX40 agonist ivuxolimab. The receptors originated from an adult with an advanced solid tumor such as melanoma, head and neck, liver or kidney cancer. Each CDR3 is given with its conserved first and last residue. The order of the fields is clone size, V gene, D gene, J gene, CDR3 DNA, CDR3 protein. A D gene is named only where the DNA matches it firmly. Size tells how often a clone was seen (once, few, many) or the class of an expanded clone, and some rows leave it out.

size: -
V: TRBV5-4
D: -
J: TRBJ2-7
DNA: TGTGCCAGCAGCTCAGCTGGCGGTAACACCTACGAGCAGTACTTC
CDR3: CASSSAGGNTYEQYF

size: -
V: TRBV5-4
D: TRBD1
J: TRBJ1-2
DNA: TGTGCCAGCAGCCCGGCACAGGGGGGTGGCTACACCTTC
CDR3: CASSPAQGGGYTF

size: -
V: TRBV19
D: TRBD2
J: TRBJ2-1
DNA: TGTGCCAGTAGGCGACTAGCGGGGGCCTCCTACAATGAGCAGTTCTTC
CDR3: CASRRLAGASYNEQFF

size: few
V: TRBV6-1
D: -
J: TRBJ1-2
DNA: TGTGCCAGCAGTGAAGTCGAAAGGCCCAATGGCTACACCTTC
CDR3: CASSEVERPNGYTF

size: -
V: TRBV6-1
D: -
J: TRBJ2-7
DNA: TGTGCCAGCAGTGTCAGAGATGTGCAGTACTTC
CDR3: CASSVRDVQYF

size: few
V: TRBV27
D: TRBD1
J: TRBJ1-4
DNA: TGTGCCAGCAGTCAACAGGGGGCCTCAACTAATGAAAAACTGTTTTTT
CDR3: CASSQQGASTNEKLFF

size: few
V: TRBV4-1
D: TRBD1
J: TRBJ2-7
DNA: TGCGCCAGCAGCCAAGATGGGACAGGGGCGCAGTACTTC
CDR3: CASSQDGTGAQYF

size: few
V: TRBV10-3
D: TRBD1
J: TRBJ2-7
DNA: TGTGCCATCAGTGGAGGGGACAGCCGTTCCTACGAGCAGTACTTC
CDR3: CAISGGDSRSYEQYF

size: -
V: TRBV4-3
D: -
J: TRBJ2-1
DNA: TGCGCCAGCAGCCAAGAGCGCTCAAACTACAATGAGCAGTTCTTC
CDR3: CASSQERSNYNEQFF

size: -
V: TRBV6-1
D: -
J: TRBJ2-2
DNA: TGTGCCAGCAGTGCCACCGAAGCCGGGGAGCTGTTTTTT
CDR3: CASSATEAGELFF

size: -
V: TRBV19
D: -
J: TRBJ2-4
DNA: TGTGCCAGTAGTATGGCCGGGGACAAAAACATTCAGTACTTC
CDR3: CASSMAGDKNIQYF

size: -
V: TRBV4-2
D: -
J: TRBJ1-5
DNA: TGTGCCAGCAGCCAAGATGGTGGAGGGGTTCAGCCCCAGCATTTT
CDR3: CASSQDGGGVQPQHF

size: -
V: TRBV5-1
D: -
J: TRBJ1-1
DNA: TGCGCCAGCAGCTTAGGAGGACCAGCGATGAACACTGAAGCTTTCTTT
CDR3: CASSLGGPAMNTEAFF

size: few
V: TRBV7-2
D: -
J: TRBJ2-7
DNA: TGTGCCAGCAGCTTAGGGGGCGGGAATTCCTACGAGCAGTACTTC
CDR3: CASSLGGGNSYEQYF

size: -
V: TRBV14
D: -
J: TRBJ2-3
DNA: TGTGCCAGCAGCCAAGGCCCTGACAAATCATACACAGATACGCAGTATTTT
CDR3: CASSQGPDKSYTDTQYF

size: -
V: TRBV5-1
D: TRBD1
J: TRBJ2-7
DNA: TGCGCCAGCAGCTATGGGACAGGGAGTTACTACGAGCAGTACTTC
CDR3: CASSYGTGSYYEQYF

size: -
V: TRBV2
D: TRBD1
J: TRBJ1-5
DNA: TGTGCCAGCAGTGGGACAGGGGGTAATCAGCCCCAGCATTTT
CDR3: CASSGTGGNQPQHF

size: -
V: TRBV6-6
D: -
J: TRBJ1-1
DNA: TGTGCCAGCAGACAGGGTCGTAGCAACACTGAAGCTTTCTTT
CDR3: CASRQGRSNTEAFF

size: -
V: TRBV30
D: -
J: TRBJ1-2
DNA: TGTGCCTGGACCATGGGACGGTATGGCTACACCTTC
CDR3: CAWTMGRYGYTF

size: -
V: TRBV5-1
D: -
J: TRBJ1-1
DNA: TGCGCCAGCAGCTTCGACAGCTACACTGAAGCTTTCTTT
CDR3: CASSFDSYTEAFF

size: -
V: TRBV5-1
D: -
J: TRBJ1-2
DNA: TGCGCCAGCAGCTTGGGACAGAACCATGGCTACACCTTC
CDR3: CASSLGQNHGYTF

size: -
V: TRBV11-1
D: TRBD1
J: TRBJ1-2
DNA: TGTGCCAGCAGCCCGGGACAGGGGTATGGCTACACCTTC
CDR3: CASSPGQGYGYTF

size: -
V: TRBV6-5
D: TRBD1
J: TRBJ1-4
DNA: TGTGCCAGCAGAGGGGGACAGGGGGCAAGTGAAAAACTGTTTTTT
CDR3: CASRGGQGASEKLFF

size: few
V: TRBV30
D: -
J: TRBJ1-2
DNA: TGTGCCTGGATTGGATCGGGGCGTGGTGGCTACACCTTC
CDR3: CAWIGSGRGGYTF

size: -
V: TRBV19
D: TRBD2
J: TRBJ2-3
DNA: TGTGCCAGTAGACTAGCGGGAGGCATGAGCACAGATACGCAGTATTTT
CDR3: CASRLAGGMSTDTQYF

size: -
V: TRBV10-3
D: -
J: TRBJ2-6
DNA: TGTGCCATCAGTGAGCTAACAGGAAGGGGTTCCTCTGGGGCCAACGTCCTGACTTTC
CDR3: CAISELTGRGSSGANVLTF

size: -
V: TRBV25-1
D: -
J: TRBJ1-3
DNA: TGTGCCAGCAGTGAATATCTGGGAGGGGGAGGCTCTGGAAACACCATATATTTT
CDR3: CASSEYLGGGGSGNTIYF

size: -
V: TRBV5-6
D: TRBD1
J: TRBJ1-5
DNA: TGTGCCAGCAGCCGATCCGGGACAGATAGCAATCAGCCCCAGCATTTT
CDR3: CASSRSGTDSNQPQHF

size: once
V: TRBV6-1
D: -
J: TRBJ2-7
DNA: TGTGCCAGCAGTGTAAAGACAGTTACCTACGAGCAGTACTTC
CDR3: CASSVKTVTYEQYF

size: -
V: TRBV6-5
D: -
J: TRBJ2-1
DNA: TGTGCCAGCAGTTTTGACAGAGAGCAGTTCTTC
CDR3: CASSFDREQFF

size: -
V: TRBV28
D: TRBD2
J: TRBJ2-1
DNA: TGTGCCAGCAGTTTAGCGGGGGGGCGCGATGAGCAGTTCTTC
CDR3: CASSLAGGRDEQFF

size: once
V: TRBV5-1
D: TRBD1
J: TRBJ2-7
DNA: TGCGCCAGCAGCCCGACAGGGGGCTTAGAGCAGTACTTC
CDR3: CASSPTGGLEQYF

size: -
V: TRBV11-3
D: -
J: TRBJ1-5
DNA: TGTGCCAGCAGCGACCAGGACGTAAGCAATCAGCCCCAGCATTTT
CDR3: CASSDQDVSNQPQHF

size: -
V: TRBV5-5
D: -
J: TRBJ2-5
DNA: TGTGCCAGCAGCTTGGGACAGGGAGGCCAAGAGACCCAGTACTTC
CDR3: CASSLGQGGQETQYF

size: -
V: TRBV10-1
D: -
J: TRBJ2-2
DNA: TGCGCCAGCAGACCGGACAGCACCGGGGAGCTGTTTTTT
CDR3: CASRPDSTGELFF

size: -
V: TRBV5-4
D: -
J: TRBJ1-3
DNA: TGTGCCAGCAGCTCCCCGACAGAGGGAGTTGGAAACACCATATATTTT
CDR3: CASSSPTEGVGNTIYF

size: -
V: TRBV6-1
D: -
J: TRBJ1-2
DNA: TGTGCCAGCAGTGAATTCCTACAGGGAATAGGTGGCTACACCTTC
CDR3: CASSEFLQGIGGYTF

size: -
V: TRBV19
D: TRBD1
J: TRBJ2-3
DNA: TGTGCCACTCTAAACAGGGGGCTGACAGATACGCAGTATTTT
CDR3: CATLNRGLTDTQYF